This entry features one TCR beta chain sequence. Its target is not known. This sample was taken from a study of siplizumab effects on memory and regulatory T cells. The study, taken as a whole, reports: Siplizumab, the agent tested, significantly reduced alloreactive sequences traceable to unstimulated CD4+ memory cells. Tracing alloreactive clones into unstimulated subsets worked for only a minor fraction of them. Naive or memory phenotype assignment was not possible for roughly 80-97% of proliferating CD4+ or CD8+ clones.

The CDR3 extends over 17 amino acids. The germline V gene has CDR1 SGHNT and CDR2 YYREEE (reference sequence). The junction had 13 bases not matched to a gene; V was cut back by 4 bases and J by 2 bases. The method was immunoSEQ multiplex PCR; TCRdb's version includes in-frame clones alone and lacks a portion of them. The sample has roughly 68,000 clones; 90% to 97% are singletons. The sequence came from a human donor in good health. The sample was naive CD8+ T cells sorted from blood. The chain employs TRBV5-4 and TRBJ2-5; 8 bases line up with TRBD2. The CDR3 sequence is CASSTGLVLGEQETQYF. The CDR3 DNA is TGTGCCAGCAGCACGGGACTAGTATTAGGTGAACAAGAGACCCAGTACTTC.